This entry lists 4 T cell receptor beta chains sequenced from one sample in a study of blood T cell repertoires in COVID-19 (TCRdb year 2020). The method was the immunoSEQ multiplex PCR assay. TCRdb limited this immuneACCESS table to in-frame rearrangements with V and J called. A share of clones is missing; checked studies link under half to unresolved V genes, and the rest is unexplained. The sample includes over 55,000 clones, with over 70% observed a single time. The top ten constitute approximately 8.3% of the sample. Sequences were obtained from peripheral blood. The receptor source for this set is a man aged 50 or older with active COVID-19.

The V gene is TRBV30, the J gene TRBJ1-2; D ambiguous. CDR3 length: 16 residues. The V gene's germline CDR1 is GTSNPN and CDR2 SVGIG (reference sequence). V lost 3 bases and J 4 bases, leaving 21 bases between the germline ends. CDR3 nucleotides: TGTGCCTGGAGAATAGGCCCCGCAGCGACTAGCTATGGCTACACCTTC. Translating it yields CAWRIGPAATSYGYTF.

V gene TRBV27 combines with J gene TRBJ2-5; 9 bases map to TRBD2. This CDR3 region has 16 residues. The ends lost 3 bases at V and 5 bases at J; junction bases unmatched: 10. Looked up from germline, CDR1 is MNHEY and CDR2 is SMNVEV (reference sequence). The CDR3 region is CASSLSIAGADETQYF. In DNA form, the CDR3 reads TGTGCCAGCAGTTTGTCGATAGCGGGAGCAGATGAGACCCAGTACTTC.

This clone showed up just once. V and J are TRBV19 and TRBJ2-7; D may be TRBD2 (5 bases). V lost 1 base, J lost 4 bases, and 8 bases lay in between. Germline loops: CDR1 LNHDA, CDR2 SQIVND (reference sequence). The length of the CDR3 is 13 residues. In DNA form, the CDR3 reads TGTGCCAGTAGTATAGGACTACTGTACGAGCAGTACTTC. Residues: CASSIGLLYEQYF.

The genes are TRBV2 and TRBJ2-5; 15 nucleotides agree with TRBD2. V trimming: 6 bases; J trimming: 1 base; junction bases outside the gene matches: 3. CDR3 size: 16 residues. Germline V lookup: CDR1 SNHLY, CDR2 FYNNEI. CDR3 DNA: TGTGCCAGCAGGGAGGGACTAGCGGGAGGCCAAGAGACCCAGTACTTC. Its translation: CASREGLAGGQETQYF. The full variable domain, in which reference TRBV2 and TRBJ2-5 provide the parts outside the CDR3, is EPEVTQTPSHQVTQMGQEVILRCVPISNHLYFYWYRQILGQKVEFLVSFYNNEISEKSEIFDDQFSVERPDGSNFTLKIRSTKLEDSAMYFCASREGLAGGQETQYFGPGTRLLVL.